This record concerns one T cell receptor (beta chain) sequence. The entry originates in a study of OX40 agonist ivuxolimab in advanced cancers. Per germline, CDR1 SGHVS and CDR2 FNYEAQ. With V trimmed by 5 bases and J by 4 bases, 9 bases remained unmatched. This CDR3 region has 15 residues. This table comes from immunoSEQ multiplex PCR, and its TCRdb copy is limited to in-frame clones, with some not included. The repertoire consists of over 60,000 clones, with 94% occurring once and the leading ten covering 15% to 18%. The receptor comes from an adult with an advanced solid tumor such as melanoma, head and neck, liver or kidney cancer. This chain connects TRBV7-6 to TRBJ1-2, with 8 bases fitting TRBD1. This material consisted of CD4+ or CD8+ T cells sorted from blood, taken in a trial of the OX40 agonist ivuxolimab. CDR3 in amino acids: CASSPYRGTGYGYTF. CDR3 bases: TGTGCCAGCAGCCCTTACCGAGGGACAGGCTATGGCTACACCTTC.